A selection of T cell receptor beta chains follows, all from one sample in a study of cytomegalovirus exposure and HLA in healthy donors. The assay was immunoSEQ multiplex PCR, and TCRdb's table has in-frame clones only and misses some. The data include 130,000 or so clones; the top ten clones carry 1.5% to 1.7%. Source material: PBMCs. The receptor source for this set is a woman between 40 and 55 years old in good health and CMV-seronegative. The CDR3 runs from the conserved cysteine through the conserved F or W. The D gene is left open where the match is weak.

D | J | V | DNA | CDR3
. | TRBJ1-4 | TRBV25-1 | TGTGCCAGCAGTGAAGGGGGGTTTGGAAAACTGTTTTTT | CASSEGGFGKLFF
. | TRBJ1-1 | TRBV4-3 | TGCGCCAGCAGCTCGAGCCAGGGCACTGAAGCTTTCTTT | CASSSSQGTEAFF
. | TRBJ1-2 | TRBV4-3 | TGCGCCAGCAGCCAAGATTGGCAGGGGATCGGCTACACCTTC | CASSQDWQGIGYTF
TRBD1 | TRBJ2-3 | TRBV29-1 | TGCAGCGCCCGACAGGGGCCAGATACGCAGTATTTT | CSARQGPDTQYF
. | TRBJ1-1 | TRBV6-5 | TGTGCCAGCAGTTACTCCAAGACAAGGACTGAAGCTTTCTTT | CASSYSKTRTEAFF
. | TRBJ2-2 | TRBV19 | TGTGCCAGTAGCAACCCCGGGACAAAGAACACCGGGGAGCTGTTTTTT | CASSNPGTKNTGELFF
. | TRBJ1-2 | TRBV6-5 | TGTGCCAGTTATTCCAACTATGGCTACACCTTC | CASYSNYGYTF
TRBD2 | TRBJ2-4 | TRBV4-3 | TGCGCCAGCAGCCAGACCTGGGAGGGAAACATTCAGTACTTC | CASSQTWEGNIQYF
. | TRBJ1-5 | TRBV7-9 | TGTGCCAGCAGCTTCCCGGGGAATCAGCCCCAGCATTTT | CASSFPGNQPQHF
TRBD1 | TRBJ2-7 | TRBV6-6 | TGTGCCAGCAGGTGGACAGGAATTGTCGACGAGCAGTACTTC | CASRWTGIVDEQYF
. | TRBJ1-1 | TRBV6-5 | TGTGCCAGCACCCACCTAAAGGAGGGATCTGAAGCTTTCTTT | CASTHLKEGSEAFF
. | TRBJ2-3 | TRBV20-1 | TGCAGTGCTCAGCGGAATACGCAGTATTTT | CSAQRNTQYF
TRBD2 | TRBJ2-1 | TRBV6-4 | TGTGCCAGCGCGGCTAGCGGGGGGGCCGATGAGCAGTTCTTC | CASAASGGADEQFF
TRBD1 | TRBJ2-5 | TRBV28 | TGTGCCAGCAGTTTCCTGGGACAGGGGAACCAAGAGACCCAGTACTTC | CASSFLGQGNQETQYF
. | TRBJ1-1 | TRBV6-1 | TGTGCCAGCAGTGACCTTGTTATGAACACTGAAGCTTTCTTT | CASSDLVMNTEAFF